This T cell receptor (beta chain) originates from a study of identical twins. Study results and limitations: Twins shared beta out-of-frame sequences in excess, but this excess was weaker. Conclusions rested on cross-sectional statistics rather than following the same donors.

This clonotype occurred many times. Its antigen remains unidentified. Unique molecular identifiers were present on the cDNA, and a universal primer site came from template switching. In TCRdb, the 5' RACE reads were re-called with MiXCR into one record per CDR3 protein. The table has around 650,000 distinct CDR3 sequences, just over 7% seen once; the top ten hold 1.6%. These data also featured in a second study, about yellow fever vaccine responses in identical twins.

Sample: PBMCs. This TCR came from a woman under 30 in good health.

CDR3 residues: CASRGLADAYEQYF. DNA of the CDR3: TGTGCCAGTAGGGGACTAGCGGACGCCTACGAGCAGTACTTC. The chain joins TRBV19 to TRBJ2-7, with TRBD2 matching 11 bases. There are 14 residues in the CDR3. Per the germline V gene, CDR1 is LNHDA and CDR2 is SQIVND (reference sequence). V was pared by 6 bases and J by 2 bases, with 3 bases of the junction left unmatched.